This T cell receptor (beta chain) was captured in a study of T cell responses to AZD1222 COVID-19 vaccine. Sequencing was performed with immunoSEQ multiplex PCR; in TCRdb, only in-frame clones are kept and a portion is missing. Found here are over 130,000 clones, about 90% of them singletons; the top ten hold about 3%. This clone came up once. The target antigen is unknown. Germline assignment: CDR1 SGHRS and CDR2 YFSETQ. V lost 0 bases, J lost 3 bases, and 3 bases lay in between. The CDR3 spans 13 residues. Notes on the study in general: Spike-specific TCR breadth and depth went up after people got two AZD1222 doses. The reported proportion of spike-specific TCRs targeting unmutated variant regions was nearly half.

Sequenced here: peripheral blood, sampled on day 0 of AZD1222 vaccination. This chain joins TRBV5-1 and TRBJ2-2; D gene uncertain. The receptor comes from an adult in good health. The DNA for the CDR3 is TGCGCCAGCAGCTTGGACGACACCGGGGAGCTGTTTTTT. It translates to CASSLDDTGELFF.